This passage covers 15 T cell receptor beta chains from one sample sequenced in a study of shared clonotypes between healthy human individuals. Assay used: immunoSEQ multiplex PCR; TCRdb lists only in-frame clones, some missing. The table has some 1 million clones, about 80% seen once; the top ten hold 1.4%. Sequenced sample: memory CD4+ T cells sorted from blood. Subset denoted: CD45RA-negative fraction. These receptor sequences come from a man aged 18-30 years in good health.

The chain couples TRBV18 to TRBJ2-1, with D maybe TRBD1 (6 bases). Trimming shortened V by 2 bases and J by 4 bases, and 12 bases separated the two germline ends. This CDR3 spans 15 amino acids. In germline, CDR1 is KGHSH, CDR2 LQKENI. The CDR3 is CASSPADRLYNEQFF. The CDR3 nucleotides read TGTGCCAGCTCACCAGCCGACAGGCTTTACAATGAGCAGTTCTTC.

The chain employs TRBV11-2 and TRBJ1-1, with 7 bases aligning to TRBD1. Germline V gene sequence: CDR1 SGHAT, CDR2 FQNNGV. The CDR3 consists of 15 residues. With 3 bases clipped from V and 4 bases from J, the junction kept 8 bases outside the gene matches. In DNA form, the CDR3 reads TGTGCCAGCAGCTTCGGACAGAGGGGGCTCACTGAAGCTTTCTTT. As protein: CASSFGQRGLTEAFF. The full variable domain, in which reference TRBV11-2 and TRBJ1-1 provide the parts outside the CDR3, is EAGVAQSPRYKIIEKRQSVAFWCNPISGHATLYWYQQILGQGPKLLIQFQNNGVVDDSQLPKDRFSAERLKGVDSTLKIQPAKLEDSAVYLCASSFGQRGLTEAFFGQGTRLTVV.

This chain connects TRBV5-4 to TRBJ2-5, with a possible D match to TRBD1 (7 bases). CDR3 length: 15 residues. Trimming stripped 1 base from V and 5 bases from J, with 15 bases between. Germline V lookup: CDR1 SGHNT, CDR2 YYREEE (reference sequence). The CDR3 here is CASSLLSGGGETQYF. The CDR3 DNA is TGTGCCAGCAGCTTGTTAAGTGGAGGGGGCGAGACCCAGTACTTC.

This chain links TRBV12-5 with TRBJ2-1; no firm D call. CDR1 and CDR2 (germline): LGHNT, FRNRAP. The CDR3 is 13 amino acids. The V and J ends lost 4 bases and 6 bases respectively, with 10 bases between them. The CDR3 loop is CASGWSGPNEQFF. The CDR3 DNA reads as TGTGCTAGTGGTTGGAGTGGGCCCAATGAGCAGTTCTTC.

CDR3: CATSRVGQGRNYGYTF. DNA for the CDR3: TGTGCCACCAGCAGAGTGGGACAGGGTCGGAACTATGGCTACACCTTC. The genes are TRBV15 and TRBJ1-2; 9 bases are shared with TRBD1. CDR3 length: 16 residues. The ends lost 1 base at V and 2 bases at J; junction bases unmatched: 5. Germline V CDR1 and CDR2: LNHNV, YYDKDF (reference sequence).

The gene calls are TRBV4-3 and TRBJ2-7, with D possibly matching TRBD2 (5 bases). The CDR3 sequence is 15 residues long. Deletions cut 0 bases from V and 5 bases from J, with 14 bases between. Looked up from germline, CDR1 is LGHNA and CDR2 is YSLEER. The CDR3 is CASSQDPGSSDEQYF. For the CDR3, the DNA is TGCGCCAGCAGCCAAGACCCGGGAAGCTCGGACGAGCAGTACTTC.

The chain carries TRBV14 and TRBJ1-3, with D possibly TRBD1 on 6 matching bases. This CDR3 has 15 amino acids. The germline V gene encodes CDR1 SGHDN and CDR2 FVKESK. Trimming took 10 bases from V and 8 from J, leaving 24 bases between them. The CDR3 protein is CATDSGGSHADTIYF. The CDR3 nucleotides read TGTGCCACCGATAGTGGGGGCAGCCACGCGGACACCATATATTTT.

The rearrangement joins TRBV5-1 to TRBJ2-7; TRBD1 agrees at 11 bases. This CDR3 is built from 14 residues. J lost 6 bases, V lost 3 bases, and 5 bases had no gene match. Germline-derived CDR1 and CDR2 are SGHRS and YFSETQ. CDR3 protein: CASSWDRGSAEQYF. CDR3 bases: TGCGCCAGCAGCTGGGACAGGGGGTCTGCCGAGCAGTACTTC.

The genes are TRBV6-1 and TRBJ1-1; 9 positions match TRBD1. The CDR3 extends over 17 amino acids. Germline values: CDR1 MNHNS, CDR2 SASEGT. The ends lost 4 bases at V and 5 bases at J; junction bases unmatched: 14. The DNA of the CDR3 is TGTGCCAGCAGTGCCCGAATGCCGGGACAGGGCTGGACTGAAGCTTTCTTT. Protein: CASSARMPGQGWTEAFF.

The V gene is TRBV7-2, the J gene TRBJ1-1; D may be TRBD1 (6 bases). The V end was cut by 3 bases, the J end by 1 base, with 12 bases between. The germline gives CDR1 SGHTA, CDR2 FQGNSA. The CDR3 is made up of 15 amino acids. CDR3 sequence (DNA): TGTGCCAGCAGCTTGAATGGACAGAAGAACACTGAAGCTTTCTTT. It codes for CASSLNGQKNTEAFF.

CDR3 bases: TGTGCCAGCAGCGGGGGGGTTTTATATGGCTACACCTTC. It translates to CASSGGVLYGYTF. V usage is TRBV2 and J usage is TRBJ1-2, with D perhaps matching TRBD1 (5 bases). V lost 6 bases, J lost 5 bases, and 13 bases lay in between. The CDR3 has 13 residues. Germline CDR1 and CDR2: SNHLY and FYNNEI. Filled out from reference TRBV2 and TRBJ1-2, the complete variable domain reads EPEVTQTPSHQVTQMGQEVILRCVPISNHLYFYWYRQILGQKVEFLVSFYNNEISEKSEIFDDQFSVERPDGSNFTLKIRSTKLEDSAMYFCASSGGVLYGYTFGSGTRLTVV.

On this clone itself: Within the sample, other DNA sequences also encode this same CDR3. V is TRBV2 and J is TRBJ2-7; perhaps TRBD1 as D (5 bases). Germline V gene lookup returns CDR1 SNHLY and CDR2 FYNNEI. The CDR3 sequence is 11 residues long. Deletions cut 7 bases from V and 2 bases from J, with 6 bases between. In nucleotides, the CDR3 is TGTGCCAGCACCAGGGCCTACGAGCAGTACTTC. Encoded protein: CASTRAYEQYF.

This chain connects TRBV5-1 to TRBJ1-1; tentative D call: TRBD1 (6 bases). Germline V lookup: CDR1 SGHRS, CDR2 YFSETQ. CDR3 length: 13 amino acids. V dropped 0 bases and J dropped 8 bases, with 11 bases sitting between them. The CDR3 bases are TGCGCCAGCAGCTTGGACAGGGCAGGGGAAGCTTTCTTT. Its protein is CASSLDRAGEAFF.

This chain links TRBV30 with TRBJ2-6; 7 bases agree with TRBD1. The CDR3 is 14 amino acids. V shed 4 bases, J shed 3 bases, and the junction held 3 bases outside the gene matches. Looked up from germline, CDR1 is GTSNPN and CDR2 is SVGIG (reference sequence). In DNA form, the CDR3 reads TGTGCCTGGAACAGGGGAGATGGGGCCAACGTCCTGACTTTC. Its protein product is CAWNRGDGANVLTF.

V is TRBV5-1 and J is TRBJ2-5; weak D call: TRBD2 (7 bases). Germline assignment: CDR1 SGHRS and CDR2 YFSETQ. The CDR3 is made up of 13 amino acids. The V gene lost 9 bases and the J gene lost 7 bases, with 19 bases spanning the gap. CDR3 in DNA: TGCGCCACCAGGGGAGGGATCGTAGGGACCCAGTACTTC. The encoded protein is CATRGGIVGTQYF.